This T cell receptor beta chain appears in the sequencing data of a study of cytomegalovirus exposure and HLA in healthy donors. General study findings and limits: In vitro confirmation showed a few CMV-associated chains to be CMV antigen specific. Among TCR sequences, most were rare, though some public TCRs appeared in many donors.

The donors were members of the validation cohort, which comprised 120 subjects and was separate from the first cohort of some 680 subjects. Profiled with immunoSEQ multiplex PCR; TCRdb holds only in-frame clones, not every one. The data hold 150,000 to 200,000 clones, with more than 70% observed a single time. Remarks on this clone: What it binds is unknown.

Trimming removed 1 base from V and 3 bases from J; junction bases left unmatched: 0. The CDR3 is 13 residues long. From germline, CDR1 is SGHRS and CDR2 YFSETQ. The receptor was derived from a woman aged 18 to 35 in good health and CMV-seronegative. This chain uses TRBV5-1 with TRBJ2-7; 8 nucleotides match TRBD2. The source material was PBMCs. CDR3 amino acids: CASSLTSGYEQYF. The CDR3 region has the DNA TGCGCCAGCAGCTTGACTAGCGGCTACGAGCAGTACTTC.